A selection of T cell receptor beta chains follows, all from one sample in a study of blood T cell repertoires in COVID-19. TCRdb's copy holds only in-frame clones and misses some; the assay was immunoSEQ multiplex PCR. The data hold about 98,000 clones, with roughly 80% observed a single time. The sequencing sample was made of peripheral blood. The receptors shown here come from a human donor in a cohort sampled during active COVID-19. CDR3s include the opening cysteine and the closing phenylalanine or tryptophan. A D gene is named only where the DNA matches it firmly. Size is omitted from some rows. Given values are once, few, many or a class for expanded clones.

D	V	size	J	CDR3	DNA
.	TRBV7-3	.	TRBJ1-1	CASRSLPGGNTEAFF	TGTGCCAGCAGATCCCTACCTGGGGGCAACACTGAAGCTTTCTTT
.	TRBV9	once	TRBJ2-3	CASSGGADTQYF	TGTGCCAGCAGCGGGGGGGCAGATACGCAGTATTTT
TRBD1	TRBV5-1	.	TRBJ1-1	CASSLIGGNFVNTEAFF	TGCGCCAGCAGCTTGATAGGGGGCAATTTCGTGAACACTGAAGCTTTCTTT
TRBD1	TRBV5-4	few	TRBJ1-6	CASSSGQAGSYNSPLHF	TGTGCCAGCAGCTCGGGACAGGCGGGCTCCTATAATTCACCCCTCCACTTT
.	TRBV29-1	.	TRBJ1-1	CSVIGVGTEAFF	TGCAGCGTTATCGGAGTAGGCACTGAAGCTTTCTTT
TRBD1	TRBV7-2	.	TRBJ2-1	CASSLEATGPLSLNEQFF	TGTGCCAGCAGCTTAGAGGCGACAGGGCCCCTGAGCCTCAATGAGCAGTTCTTC
TRBD1	TRBV5-1	.	TRBJ2-3	CASRSTGGTDTQYF	TGCGCCAGCCGCAGCACAGGGGGGACAGATACGCAGTATTTT
.	TRBV21-1	.	TRBJ2-7	CASRLRTNRGLEEQYF	TGTGCCAGCAGGCTTCGAACTAACAGGGGGCTGGAAGAGCAGTACTTC
TRBD1	TRBV9	once	TRBJ1-6	CASSTRQGGNSPLHF	TGTGCCAGCAGCACTCGACAGGGGGGCAATTCACCCCTCCACTTT
TRBD1	TRBV9	.	TRBJ1-2	CASRGDRGNYGYTF	TGTGCCAGCAGAGGGGACAGGGGGAACTATGGCTACACCTTC
.	TRBV4-2	.	TRBJ1-3	CASSQYGGGNTIYF	TGTGCCAGCAGCCAATATGGCGGAGGAAACACCATATATTTT
.	TRBV5-1	.	TRBJ1-2	CASSLYGTLGGDYTF	TGCGCCAGCAGCTTATACGGGACTCTGGGTGGGGACTACACCTTC
TRBD1	TRBV25-1	.	TRBJ1-6	CASSESETGDYNSPLHF	TGTGCCAGCAGTGAATCTGAGACAGGGGATTATAATTCACCCCTCCACTTT
.	TRBV7-2	.	TRBJ1-5	CASSLGQGYQAQHF	TGTGCCAGCAGCTTGGGCCAGGGTTATCAAGCCCAGCATTTT
TRBD1	TRBV3-1/TRBV3-2	few	TRBJ1-6	CASSQAGTAASGLHF	TGTGCCAGCAGCCAAGCCGGGACAGCCGCATCGGGACTCCACTTT
.	TRBV6-6	.	TRBJ2-7	CASSPEGGQQYF	TGTGCCAGCAGCCCGGAGGGGGGGCAGCAGTACTTC
.	TRBV3-1/TRBV3-2	.	TRBJ1-6	CASSLTPPGGALGSPLHF	TGTGCCAGCAGCCTCACCCCTCCGGGGGGCGCGTTGGGTTCACCCCTCCACTTT
.	TRBV12-2	.	TRBJ2-2	CASRLEVAGCRGYTGELFF	TGTGCAAGTCGCTTAGAGGTTGCCGGGTGCAGGGGGTATACCGGGGAGCTGTTTTTT
.	TRBV5-1	.	TRBJ2-5	CASTESTGLETQYF	TGCGCCAGCACCGAATCGACGGGGTTGGAGACCCAGTACTTC
.	TRBV30	.	TRBJ2-1	CAWSSWGHYEQFF	TGTGCCTGGAGCTCCTGGGGACACTATGAGCAGTTCTTC
.	TRBV18	.	TRBJ1-1	CASSPDARASEAFF	TGTGCCAGCTCACCCGACGCCAGGGCTTCGGAAGCTTTCTTT
TRBD2	TRBV6-6	.	TRBJ2-1	CATLAGGPNEQFF	TGTGCCACCCTAGCGGGGGGGCCTAATGAGCAGTTCTTC
.	TRBV6-2/TRBV6-3	once	TRBJ2-7	CASSYAQGTYEQYF	TGTGCCAGCAGTTACGCTCAGGGGACCTACGAGCAGTACTTC
TRBD1	TRBV19	.	TRBJ1-5	CASSRTTGGFNQPQHF	TGTGCCAGTAGTAGAACGACAGGGGGCTTCAATCAGCCCCAGCATTTT
.	TRBV7-9	.	TRBJ2-2	CASSPPSAGELFF	TGTGCCAGCAGCCCCCCTAGCGCCGGGGAGCTGTTTTTT
.	TRBV5-4	few	TRBJ2-1	CASSSPRQGGDEQFF	TGTGCCAGCAGCTCACCGAGGCAGGGGGGCGATGAGCAGTTCTTC
.	TRBV18	.	TRBJ1-1	CASSPPGSVVEAFF	TGTGCCAGCTCACCACCGGGGAGCGTAGTTGAAGCTTTCTTT
.	TRBV2	.	TRBJ2-7	CASNFYGSYEQYF	TGTGCCAGCAATTTTTACGGGTCCTACGAGCAGTACTTC
.	TRBV7-2	.	TRBJ1-6	CASSLGQGSEPLHF	TGTGCCAGCAGCTTAGGGCAGGGCTCGGAACCCCTCCACTTT
TRBD1	TRBV7-3	once	TRBJ2-2	CATTSTGAHGELFF	TGTGCCACCACTTCTACAGGGGCCCACGGGGAGCTGTTTTTT
TRBD1	TRBV19	.	TRBJ1-1	CASSTGQTNTEAFF	TGTGCCAGTAGTACGGGACAGACGAACACTGAAGCTTTCTTT
.	TRBV11-3	.	TRBJ1-6	CASSLDVYSPLHF	TGTGCCAGCAGCTTAGATGTATATTCACCCCTCCACTTT